Described below is a single T cell receptor beta chain sequence and its context. These data belong to a study of technical replicates of blood from a few donors. V was clipped by 5 bases and J by 6 bases, with 10 bases between them. The CDR3 contains 12 residues. CDR1 is SGHTA and CDR2 is FQGNSA in the germline V gene. Using immunoSEQ multiplex PCR, the repertoire was profiled, and TCRdb retains in-frame clones only, with some absent. Among some 71,000 clones, about 97% were seen once, and the ten largest hold almost 0.3%. This sequence was found in a human donor in good health. The chain links TRBV7-2 to TRBJ1-1; unclear D gene. Sequencing input: T cells isolated from PBMCs. CDR3 nucleotide sequence: TGTGCCAGCAGCCGAGGGTGGGCTGAAGCTTTCTTT. As protein: CASSRGWAEAFF.